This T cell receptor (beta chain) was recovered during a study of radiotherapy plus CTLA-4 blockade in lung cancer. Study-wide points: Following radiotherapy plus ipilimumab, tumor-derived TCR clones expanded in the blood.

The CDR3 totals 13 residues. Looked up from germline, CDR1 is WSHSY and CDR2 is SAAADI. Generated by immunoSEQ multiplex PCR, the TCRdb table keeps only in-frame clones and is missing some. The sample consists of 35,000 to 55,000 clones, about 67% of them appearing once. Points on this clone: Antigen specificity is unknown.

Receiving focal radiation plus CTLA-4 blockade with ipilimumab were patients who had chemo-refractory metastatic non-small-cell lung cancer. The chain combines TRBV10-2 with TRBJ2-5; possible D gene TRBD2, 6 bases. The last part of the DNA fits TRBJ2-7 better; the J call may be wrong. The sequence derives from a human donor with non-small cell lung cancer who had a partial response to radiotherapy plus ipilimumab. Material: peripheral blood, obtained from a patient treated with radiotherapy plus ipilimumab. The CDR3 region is CASQTGLPSEQYF. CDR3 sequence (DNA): TGCGCCAGCCAAACGGGACTGCCGAGCGAGCAGTACTTC.